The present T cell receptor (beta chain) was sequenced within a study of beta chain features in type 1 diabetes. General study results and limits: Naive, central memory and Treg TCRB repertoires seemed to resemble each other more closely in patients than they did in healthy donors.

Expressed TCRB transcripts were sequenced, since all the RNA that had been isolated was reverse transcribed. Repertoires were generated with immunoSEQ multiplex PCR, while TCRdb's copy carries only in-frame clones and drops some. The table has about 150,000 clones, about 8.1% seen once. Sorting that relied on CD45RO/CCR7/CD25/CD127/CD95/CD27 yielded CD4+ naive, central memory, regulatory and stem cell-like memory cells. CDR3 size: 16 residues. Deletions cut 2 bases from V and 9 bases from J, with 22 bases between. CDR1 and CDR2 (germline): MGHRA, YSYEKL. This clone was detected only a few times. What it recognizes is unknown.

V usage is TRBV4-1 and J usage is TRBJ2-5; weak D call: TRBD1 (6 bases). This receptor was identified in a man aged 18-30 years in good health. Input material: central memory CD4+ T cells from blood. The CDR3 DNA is TGCGCCAGCAGCCAAACCCCTGGGGGCAAGGGGATGGCCCAGTACTTC. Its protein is CASSQTPGGKGMAQYF.